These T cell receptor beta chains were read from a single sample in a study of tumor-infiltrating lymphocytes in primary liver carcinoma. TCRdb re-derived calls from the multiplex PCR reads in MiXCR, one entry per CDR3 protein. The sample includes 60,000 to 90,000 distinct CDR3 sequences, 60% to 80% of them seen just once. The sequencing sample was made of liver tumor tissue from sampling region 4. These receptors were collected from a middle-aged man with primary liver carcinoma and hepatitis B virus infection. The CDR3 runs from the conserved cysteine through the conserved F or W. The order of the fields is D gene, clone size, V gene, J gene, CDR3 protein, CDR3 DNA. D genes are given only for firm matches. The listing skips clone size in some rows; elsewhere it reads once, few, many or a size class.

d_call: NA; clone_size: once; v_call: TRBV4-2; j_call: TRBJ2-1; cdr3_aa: CASSKEVQYSYNEQFF; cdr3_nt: TGTGCCAGCAGCAAAGAGGTGCAGTACTCCTACAATGAGCAGTTCTTC
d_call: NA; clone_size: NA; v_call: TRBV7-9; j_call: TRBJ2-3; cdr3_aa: CASSLPPGGTGTQYF; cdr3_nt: TGTGCCAGCAGCCTCCCACCTGGGGGCACAGGTACGCAGTATTTT
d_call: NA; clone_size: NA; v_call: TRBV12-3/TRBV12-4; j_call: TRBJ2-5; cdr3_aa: CVSSPGSGSRKSQYF; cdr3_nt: TGTGTCAGCAGTCCCGGGTCTGGGTCGCGAAAGAGCCAGTACTTC
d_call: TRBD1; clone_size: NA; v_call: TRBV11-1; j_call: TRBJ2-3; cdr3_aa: CVCSLGRGRVDTQYF; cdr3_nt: TGTGTCTGCAGTTTAGGAAGGGGGCGCGTGGATACGCAGTATTTT
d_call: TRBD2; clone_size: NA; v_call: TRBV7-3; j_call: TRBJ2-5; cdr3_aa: CASSPTLFRGRGGLETQYF; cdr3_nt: TGTGCCAGCAGCCCAACGTTATTCCGCGGGCGGGGGGGATTAGAGACCCAGTACTTC
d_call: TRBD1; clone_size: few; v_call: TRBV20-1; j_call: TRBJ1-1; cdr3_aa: CSAYRDREAFF; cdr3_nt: TGCAGTGCCTACCGGGACAGGGAAGCTTTCTTT
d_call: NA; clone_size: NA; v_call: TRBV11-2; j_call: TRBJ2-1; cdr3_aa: CASSRGSGDMGQFF; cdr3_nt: TGCGCCAGCAGCCGAGGGTCAGGGGACATGGGGCAGTTCTTC
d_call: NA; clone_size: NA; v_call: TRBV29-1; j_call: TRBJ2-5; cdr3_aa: CSVWVAGVGQETQCF; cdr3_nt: TGCAGCGTTTGGGTGGCAGGAGTGGGCCAAGAAACCCAGTGCTTC
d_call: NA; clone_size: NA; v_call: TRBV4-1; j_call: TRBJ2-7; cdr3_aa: CANLVWSNEQYF; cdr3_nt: TGCGCCAACCTAGTATGGAGTAACGAGCAGTACTTC
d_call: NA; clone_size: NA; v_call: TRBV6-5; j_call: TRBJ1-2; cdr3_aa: CASRQTGRDYGYTF; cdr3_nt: TGTGCCAGCAGACAGACGGGGCGGGACTATGGCTACACCTTC
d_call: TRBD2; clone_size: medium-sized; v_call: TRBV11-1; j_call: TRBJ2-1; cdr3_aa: CASSSGLAGGHLDEQFF; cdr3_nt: TGTGCCAGCAGCTCAGGACTAGCGGGAGGTCATCTGGATGAGCAGTTCTTC
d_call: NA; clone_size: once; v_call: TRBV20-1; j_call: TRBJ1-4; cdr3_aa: CSARDQGSLNEKLFF; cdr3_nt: TGCAGTGCTAGAGACCAGGGGTCGCTTAATGAAAAACTGTTTTTT
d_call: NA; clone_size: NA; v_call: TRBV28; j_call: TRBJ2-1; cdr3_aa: CGSSLLYGMNRDEQFF; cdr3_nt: TGTGGCAGTAGTTTACTATACGGAATGAATCGGGATGAGCAGTTCTTC
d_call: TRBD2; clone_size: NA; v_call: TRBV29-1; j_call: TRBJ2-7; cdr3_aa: CSISQLAGAYEQYF; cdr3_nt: TGCAGCATCTCCCAACTAGCGGGAGCCTACGAGCAGTACTTC
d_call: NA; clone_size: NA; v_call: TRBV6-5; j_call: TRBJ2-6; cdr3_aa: CVSGTGPDSGANVQTF; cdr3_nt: TGTGTCAGCGGGACAGGTCCTGACTCTGGGGCCAACGTCCAGACTTTC
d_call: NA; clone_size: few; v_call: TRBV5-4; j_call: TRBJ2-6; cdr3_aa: CASSIRQTGANALTF; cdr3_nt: TGTGCCAGCAGCATAAGACAGACGGGGGCCAACGCCCTGACTTTC
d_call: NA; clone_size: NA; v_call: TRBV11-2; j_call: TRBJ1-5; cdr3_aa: CASSIEGNRDTQHF; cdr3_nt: TGTGCCAGCAGCATAGAGGGCAACAGGGATACGCAGCATTTT
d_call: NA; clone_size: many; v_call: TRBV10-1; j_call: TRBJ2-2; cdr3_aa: CASSELAPGELFF; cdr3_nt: TGCGCCAGCAGTGAGCTAGCGCCGGGGGAGCTGTTTTTT
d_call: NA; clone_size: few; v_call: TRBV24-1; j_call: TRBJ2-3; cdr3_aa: CATSEPTGTDTDTQYF; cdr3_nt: TGTGCCACCAGTGAGCCCACCGGGACGGACACAGATACGCAGTATTTT
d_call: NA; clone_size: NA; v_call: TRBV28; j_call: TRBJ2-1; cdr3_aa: CAGSRSGAVWEQFF; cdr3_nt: TGTGCCGGTAGCAGGTCGGGGGCCGTTTGGGAGCAGTTCTTC
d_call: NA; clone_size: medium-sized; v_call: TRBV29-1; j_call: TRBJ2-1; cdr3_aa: CSTQGSYNEQFF; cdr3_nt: TGCAGCACACAGGGCTCCTACAATGAGCAGTTCTTC
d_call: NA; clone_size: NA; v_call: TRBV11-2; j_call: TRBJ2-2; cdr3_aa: CASSLVALGGTEELFF; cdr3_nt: TGTGCAAGCAGCTTAGTGGCGCTAGGGGGAACCGAGGAGCTGTTTTTT
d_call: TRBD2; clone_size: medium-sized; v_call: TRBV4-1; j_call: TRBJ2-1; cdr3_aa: CASSHLGLAGKLVGYNEQFF; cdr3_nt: TGCGCCAGCAGCCACCTGGGACTAGCGGGAAAGTTAGTGGGATACAATGAGCAGTTCTTC
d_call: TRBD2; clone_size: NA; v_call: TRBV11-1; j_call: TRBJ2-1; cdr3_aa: CASSRLPGGGFF; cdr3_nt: TGTGCCAGCAGCCGCCTACCGGGAGGTGGGTTCTTC
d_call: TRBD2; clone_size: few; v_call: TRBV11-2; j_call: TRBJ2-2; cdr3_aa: CASSLVAPAGTRELFF; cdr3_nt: TGTGCCAGTAGCTTAGTGGCGCCAGCGGGAACCAGGGAGCTGTTTTTT
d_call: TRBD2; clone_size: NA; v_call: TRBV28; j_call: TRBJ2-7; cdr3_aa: CASRGTNVDGQYF; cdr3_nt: TGTGCCAGCAGAGGGACTAATGTCGACGGGCAATACTTC
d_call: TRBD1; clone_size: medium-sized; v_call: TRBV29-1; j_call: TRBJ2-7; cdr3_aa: CSVEEEGQGVYEQYF; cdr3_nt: TGCAGCGTTGAAGAAGAAGGACAGGGGGTCTACGAGCAGTACTTC
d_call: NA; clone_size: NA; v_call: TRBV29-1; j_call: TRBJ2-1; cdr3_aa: CSVGSPSSSHSEQFF; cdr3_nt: TGCAGCGTGGGGTCTCCTTCCAGCTCCCACAGTGAGCAGTTCTTC
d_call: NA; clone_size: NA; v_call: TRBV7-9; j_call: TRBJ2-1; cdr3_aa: CVSGSGRHEQFF; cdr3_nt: TGTGTCAGCGGAAGCGGACGTCATGAGCAGTTCTTC
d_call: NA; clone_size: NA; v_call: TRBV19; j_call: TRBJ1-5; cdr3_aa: CASSPQVNQSQHF; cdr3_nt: TGTGCCAGTAGTCCCCAGGTCAATCAGTCCCAGCATTTT
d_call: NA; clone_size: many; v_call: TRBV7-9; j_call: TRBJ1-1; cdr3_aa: CASVGVYGEAFF; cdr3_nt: TGTGCCAGCGTAGGGGTCTACGGTGAAGCTTTCTTT
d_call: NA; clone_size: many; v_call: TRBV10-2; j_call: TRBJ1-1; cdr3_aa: CASSESRYTEAFF; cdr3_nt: TGCGCCAGCAGTGAGTCTCGTTACACTGAAGCTTTCTTT
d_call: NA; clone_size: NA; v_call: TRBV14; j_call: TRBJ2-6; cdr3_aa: CASSQDTPLTANSGANVPTF; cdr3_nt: TGTGCCAGCAGCCAAGATACCCCACTAACGGCCAACTCTGGGGCCAACGTCCCGACTTTC
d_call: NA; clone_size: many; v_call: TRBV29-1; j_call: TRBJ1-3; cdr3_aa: CSATMGNTIYF; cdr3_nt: TGCAGCGCCACGATGGGAAACACCATATATTTT
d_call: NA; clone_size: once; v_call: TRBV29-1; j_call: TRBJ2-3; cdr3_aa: CNVEKATAAQYF; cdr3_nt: TGCAACGTTGAAAAGGCGACGGCTGCGCAGTATTTT